A single sample is the source of the 25 T cell receptor beta chains below, sequenced in a study of lymphopenia after photon versus proton radiotherapy (dated by TCRdb to the late 2010s). Libraries were built with the immunoSEQ multiplex PCR assay. TCRdb limited this immuneACCESS table to in-frame rearrangements with V and J called. A share of clones is missing; checked studies link under half to unresolved V genes, and the rest is unexplained. The sample yields more than 15,000 clones; 75% to 95% were counted once. The ten largest account for approximately 6.5% of the sample. This sample comprised peripheral blood, obtained from a patient treated with photon-based radiotherapy. The receptors derive from a man aged 60-69 years with pancreatic cancer.

This clone has just one count. The genes are TRBV19 and TRBJ1-6; a possible D gene is TRBD1 (5 bases). The CDR3 has 14 residues. The germline V gene encodes CDR1 LNHDA and CDR2 SQIVND (reference sequence). Trimming shortened V by 3 bases and J by 10 bases, and 13 bases separated the two germline ends. The CDR3 region is CASSMGQGYSPLHF. Written as DNA, the CDR3 is TGTGCCAGTAGTATGGGGCAGGGCTACTCACCCCTCCACTTT.

The chain carries TRBV7-2 and TRBJ2-5, with 9 bases matching TRBD1. The CDR3 is made up of 15 amino acids. Looked up from germline, CDR1 is SGHTA and CDR2 is FQGNSA. V gave up 2 bases and J gave up 2 bases; unmatched junction bases: 3. The CDR3 loop is CASSLQGTGQETQYF. The CDR3 nucleotides read TGTGCCAGCAGCTTACAAGGGACAGGGCAAGAGACCCAGTACTTC.

V usage is TRBV21-1 and J usage is TRBJ1-6. TRBV21-1 is recorded as a pseudogene. The CDR3 has 19 amino acids. CDR3 DNA: TGTGCCAGCAGCAAAGTCTCCATTTCCCAGAGCTCCTATAATTCACCCCTCCACTTT. Translating gives CASSKVSISQSSYNSPLHF.

The chain carries TRBV5-5 and TRBJ2-7; the match to TRBD2 covers 7 bases. The V and J ends lost 4 bases and 4 bases, in that order; junction bases with no gene match: 2. The germline gives CDR1 SGHKS, CDR2 YYEKEE (reference sequence). This CDR3 comprises 12 residues. Here the CDR3 reads CASSRGEYEQYF. The CDR3 region has the DNA TGTGCCAGCAGCCGGGGGGAGTACGAGCAGTACTTC.

The rearrangement links TRBV7-2 to TRBJ2-2; D gene unclear. The germline V gene has CDR1 SGHTA and CDR2 FQGNSA. The CDR3 consists of 15 residues. V was pared by 1 base and J by 6 bases, with 12 bases between. CDR3 DNA: TGTGCCAGCAGCTTAGTGAGGAGTCTGGCCGGGGAGCTGTTTTTT. Translated, it gives CASSLVRSLAGELFF.

This chain joins TRBV7-2 and TRBJ2-7; D not certain. Germline CDR1 is SGHTA and CDR2 is FQGNSA. With 5 bases removed from V and 4 bases from J, the gap between germline ends came to 9 bases. The CDR3 spans 12 residues. In DNA, the CDR3 is TGTGCCAGCAGCAAAAAGGGTTACGAGCAGTACTTC. Translation: CASSKKGYEQYF.

The rearrangement links TRBV11-2 to TRBJ1-1, with TRBD1 as a possible D gene (6 bases). V shed 5 bases and J shed 1 base, with 11 bases lying between them. Germline V CDR1 and CDR2: SGHAT, FQNNGV. This CDR3 has 14 residues. The CDR3 nucleotides are TGTGCCAGCAGCCCCGGGACAACGAACACTGAAGCTTTCTTT. This sequence encodes CASSPGTTNTEAFF.

The chain links TRBV19 to TRBJ2-7; 9 positions agree with TRBD1. CDR1 is LNHDA and CDR2 is SQIVND in the germline V gene (reference sequence). The CDR3 runs 16 residues. The V and J ends lost 2 bases and 2 bases, in that order; junction bases with no gene match: 7. The CDR3 spells CASSIRGDRETYEQYF. Here the CDR3 DNA reads TGTGCCAGTAGTATACGTGGGGACAGGGAAACCTACGAGCAGTACTTC.

The chain couples TRBV7-3 to TRBJ2-2, with unresolved D. Germline V gives CDR1 SGHTA, CDR2 FQGTGA. The V and J ends lost 6 bases and 2 bases respectively, with 7 bases between them. The CDR3 totals 13 residues. CDR3 bases: TGTGCCAGCAGTCTTAGCAACACCGGGGAGCTGTTTTTT. It yields the protein CASSLSNTGELFF.

The V gene is TRBV4-2, the J gene TRBJ2-3; 13 nucleotides align to TRBD2. The CDR3 is 18 residues long. V gave up 4 bases and J gave up 5 bases; unmatched junction bases: 12. Germline CDR1 reads LGHNA; CDR2 reads YNFKEQ. This CDR3 is CASSPQGGLAGAVDTQYF. For the CDR3, the DNA is TGTGCCAGCAGCCCTCAAGGAGGACTAGCGGGGGCGGTAGATACGCAGTATTTT.

V gene TRBV6-4 combines with J gene TRBJ2-3; D is ambiguous. This CDR3 is 13 amino acids long. CDR1 MRHNA and CDR2 SNTAGT come from the germline V gene. Trimming pared 4 bases from V and 3 bases from J, leaving 8 bases between. The CDR3, as DNA: TGTGCCAGCAGTGTAGTAGCTACAGATACGCAGTATTTT. Its translation: CASSVVATDTQYF.

The CDR3 protein is CASSIGGRGPSSYNEQFF. The CDR3 bases are TGTGCCAGTAGTATAGGGGGGAGGGGGCCGAGCTCCTACAATGAGCAGTTCTTC. The J gene is TRBJ2-1, the V gene TRBV19; TRBD1 or TRBD2 may be the D gene (7 bases each). Germline-derived CDR1 and CDR2 are LNHDA and SQIVND (reference sequence). The CDR3 is made up of 18 amino acids. The V end was cut by 1 base, the J end by 0 bases, with 16 bases between.

The chain combines TRBV7-7 with TRBJ1-1; 7 bases map to TRBD1. CDR1 SSHAT and CDR2 FNYEAQ come from the germline V gene (reference sequence). After removal of 2 bases from V and 5 bases from J, the junction contained 2 bases not matched to a gene. The CDR3 spans 13 residues. In nucleotides, the CDR3 is TGTGCCAGCAGCTTAAAACAGGGGACTGAAGCTTTCTTT. Translated: CASSLKQGTEAFF.

CDR3 residues: CASSQVVRQGGYNYGYTF. The CDR3 DNA reads as TGCGCCAGCAGCCAAGTCGTGAGACAGGGAGGCTATAACTATGGCTACACCTTC. The rearrangement links TRBV4-3 to TRBJ1-2; 7 bases align to TRBD1. V trimming: 1 base; J trimming: 1 base; junction bases outside the gene matches: 12. This CDR3 spans 18 amino acids. The V gene's germline CDR1 is LGHNA and CDR2 YSLEER.

Points on this clone: The same CDR3 can be traced to other DNA sequences in this sample. This chain joins TRBV7-3 and TRBJ2-2, with D perhaps matching TRBD1 or TRBD2 (5 bases each). Germline CDR1 SGHTA, CDR2 FQGTGA. This CDR3 has 15 amino acids. Trimming stripped 5 bases from V and 2 bases from J, with 12 bases between. The DNA of the CDR3 is TGTGCCAGCAGCAGACTGGGACCTAACACCGGGGAGCTGTTTTTT. This codes for CASSRLGPNTGELFF. The whole variable domain, remainder taken from reference TRBV7-3 and TRBJ2-2, is GAGVSQTPSNKVTEKGKYVELRCDPISGHTALYWYRQSLGQGPEFLIYFQGTGAADDSGLPNDRFFAVRPEGSVSTLKIQRTERGDSAVYLCASSRLGPNTGELFFGEGSRLTVL.

This chain uses TRBV2 with TRBJ1-1; D remains unclear. The V gene's germline CDR1 is SNHLY and CDR2 FYNNEI. Trimming took off 3 bases at V and 7 bases at J, with 9 bases between the two ends. The CDR3 length is 12 residues. CDR3: CASSDWGIEAFF. The CDR3 DNA sequence: TGTGCCAGCAGTGATTGGGGAATTGAAGCTTTCTTT.

The rearrangement links TRBV5-1 to TRBJ2-2; 8 bases align to TRBD2. J was trimmed by 4 bases and V by 6 bases; bases with no gene match: 8. The germline gives CDR1 SGHRS, CDR2 YFSETQ. The CDR3 loop spans 15 amino acids. The DNA for the CDR3 is TGCGCCAGCACTCCTCAGCGGGGGATCACCGGGGAGCTGTTTTTT. Protein product: CASTPQRGITGELFF. Using reference TRBV5-1 and TRBJ2-2 for the parts outside the CDR3, the full variable domain is KAGVTQTPRYLIKTRGQQVTLSCSPISGHRSVSWYQQTPGQGLQFLFEYFSETQRNKGNFPGRFSGRQFSNSRSEMNVSTLELGDSALYLCASTPQRGITGELFFGEGSRLTVL.

The chain carries TRBV19 and TRBJ1-3; D call uncertain. The germline CDR1 and CDR2 sequences are LNHDA and SQIVND (reference sequence). Trimming took off 3 bases at V and 4 bases at J, with 4 bases between the two ends. The CDR3 loop spans 12 amino acids. CDR3 DNA: TGTGCCAGTAGTATCGCGGGAAACACCATATATTTT. It yields the protein CASSIAGNTIYF.

Worth noting for this clone: The sample has other DNA sequences that encode this CDR3 too. The chain employs TRBV9 and TRBJ2-7; TRBD1 matches at 7 bases. Germline assignment: CDR1 SGDLS and CDR2 YYNGEE. The CDR3 spans 14 residues. The ends lost 2 bases at V and 7 bases at J; junction bases unmatched: 9. CDR3 nucleotides: TGTGCCAGCAGCGTTGAGTCGACAGGGTGGGAGCAGTACTTC. Protein: CASSVESTGWEQYF.

V and J are TRBV7-2 and TRBJ2-1; 12 bases fit TRBD2. V was pared by 5 bases and J by 2 bases, with 4 bases of the junction left unmatched. This CDR3 region has 16 residues. Germline assignment: CDR1 SGHTA and CDR2 FQGNSA. CDR3 nucleotide sequence: TGTGCCAGCAGCGGACTAGCGGGGTTGACCTACAATGAGCAGTTCTTC. Amino acids: CASSGLAGLTYNEQFF.

V is TRBV29-1 and J is TRBJ1-2; no firm D call. This CDR3 has 13 amino acids. Per germline, CDR1 SQVTM and CDR2 ANQGSEA. The V and J ends lost 0 bases and 4 bases respectively, with 9 bases between them. CDR3 sequence: CSVEESRLYGYTF. As DNA, the CDR3 is TGCAGCGTTGAAGAAAGTCGGCTCTATGGCTACACCTTC.

This chain links TRBV4-1 with TRBJ2-7, with 13 nucleotides matching TRBD2. Germline CDR1 and CDR2: MGHRA and YSYEKL. The CDR3 covers 15 residues. After removal of 5 bases from V and 3 bases from J, the junction contained 4 bases not matched to a gene. CDR3 in DNA: TGCGCCAGCAGCAACGGACTAGCGGGGGACTACGAGCAGTACTTC. Amino acids: CASSNGLAGDYEQYF.

The chain has TRBV19 and TRBJ2-7; D is uncertain. The length of the CDR3 is 15 residues. Germline CDR1 reads LNHDA; CDR2 reads SQIVND (reference sequence). V was shortened by 3 bases and J by 2 bases, with 14 bases between the two germline ends. CDR3 protein: CASSMGRSLTYEQYF. DNA for the CDR3: TGTGCCAGTAGTATGGGCAGAAGTCTAACCTACGAGCAGTACTTC.

This clone appeared once. The chain is built from TRBV4-2 and TRBJ1-5; no definite D call. This CDR3 region has 14 residues. V lost 2 bases to trimming and J lost 4 bases, with 9 bases between them. Germline V lookup: CDR1 LGHNA, CDR2 YNFKEQ. The DNA of the CDR3 is TGTGCCAGCAGCCAAAATCTAGTTAATCAGCCCCAGCATTTT. Translated: CASSQNLVNQPQHF.

V and J are TRBV19 and TRBJ2-2; 10 bases fit TRBD1. This CDR3 region has 15 residues. J lost 6 bases, V lost 5 bases, and 6 bases had no gene match. Germline assignment: CDR1 LNHDA and CDR2 SQIVND (reference sequence). CDR3 protein: CASSPGTGASGELFF. DNA of the CDR3: TGTGCCAGTAGTCCCGGGACAGGGGCTTCCGGGGAGCTGTTTTTT.